The 25 T cell receptor beta chains below were found in one sample sequenced in a study of CD8+ T cells in alopecia areata. The treatment is: oral pan-JAK inhibitor, 5-10 mg twice daily. After isolation, RNA underwent reverse transcription to generate cDNA as the sequencing template. Sequenced by immunoSEQ multiplex PCR; TCRdb stores in-frame clones only, minus some. The table shows 150,000 to 250,000 clones, with 60% to 70% occurring only once. The sequencing here drew on CD4+ T cells sorted from blood, taken at week 4, from a patient treated with tofacitinib. These TCRs come from a human donor with alopecia areata.

The chain combines TRBV4-2 with TRBJ1-6; unclear D gene. Germline CDR1 is LGHNA and CDR2 is YNFKEQ. Deletions cut 0 bases from V and 10 bases from J, with 4 bases between. This CDR3 is built from 12 residues. For the CDR3, the DNA is TGTGCCAGCAGCCAAGAACGATCACCCCTCCACTTT. Its protein product is CASSQERSPLHF.

Turning to this clone: Germline is not matched at one junction end, which may reflect a read error. The V and J genes are TRBV29-1 and TRBJ1-1; no clear D. This CDR3 is 12 amino acids long. Germline values: CDR1 SQVTM, CDR2 ANQGSEA. CDR3 nucleotides: TGCAGCGTTGATAGCGCAAACACTGAGGCTTTCTTT. Protein sequence: CSVDSANTEAFF.

This sequence joins TRBV15 and TRBJ2-2; 10 bases map to TRBD1. V was pared by 5 bases and J by 6 bases, with 3 bases of the junction left unmatched. In germline, CDR1 is LNHNV, CDR2 YYDKDF (reference sequence). The CDR3 consists of 14 residues. The DNA for the CDR3 is TGTGCCACCAGCGGCGGGACAGGGGCCGGGGAGCTGTTTTTT. It translates to CATSGGTGAGELFF.

The rearrangement links TRBV30 to TRBJ2-1, with TRBD2 matching 8 bases. This CDR3 region has 15 residues. The V and J ends lost 0 bases and 5 bases, in that order; junction bases with no gene match: 6. The germline CDR1 and CDR2 sequences are GTSNPN and SVGIG (reference sequence). CDR3 sequence reads: CAWSVGGGINNEQFF. The CDR3 nucleotides are TGTGCCTGGAGTGTTGGCGGGGGGATCAACAATGAGCAGTTCTTC.

The rearrangement joins TRBV28 to TRBJ2-1, with 10 nucleotides matching TRBD1. The V and J ends lost 10 bases and 0 bases, in that order; junction bases with no gene match: 15. The CDR3 is 18 residues long. Germline loops: CDR1 MDHEN, CDR2 SYDVKM. CDR3 coding DNA: TGTGCCATTTCCGGGACAGGGGTCTTCGGGGGCTCCTACAATGAGCAGTTCTTC. Its protein product is CAISGTGVFGGSYNEQFF.

This clone was observed a few times. This chain connects TRBV28 to TRBJ2-7, with TRBD2 matching over 15 bases. The germline CDR1 and CDR2 sequences are MDHEN and SYDVKM. J was trimmed by 1 base and V by 10 bases; bases with no gene match: 14. The CDR3 covers 18 residues. Here the CDR3 reads CATGVGTSGGSLSYEQYF. The CDR3 DNA reads TGTGCCACAGGGGTAGGGACTAGCGGGGGGTCCTTATCCTACGAGCAGTACTTC.

This clone was found many times. The chain combines TRBV6-1 with TRBJ2-5; D not resolved. Germline V gene sequence: CDR1 MNHNS, CDR2 SASEGT. Trimming stripped 6 bases from V and 4 bases from J, with 3 bases between. This CDR3 spans 10 amino acids. The DNA for the CDR3 is TGTGCCAGCAGGCGAGAGACCCAGTACTTC. Translated, it gives CASRRETQYF.

The chain joins TRBV5-4 to TRBJ2-1; no definite D call. Germline values: CDR1 SGHNT, CDR2 YYREEE (reference sequence). CDR3 size: 12 residues. Trimming took 0 bases from V and 9 from J, leaving 7 bases between them. CDR3 region: CASSLGASEQFF. The CDR3 DNA follows: TGTGCCAGCAGCTTGGGGGCTAGTGAGCAGTTCTTC.

The gene calls are TRBV6-1 and TRBJ1-2, with unresolved D. The length of the CDR3 is 12 residues. With 3 bases removed from V and 6 bases from J, the gap between germline ends came to 8 bases. The germline CDR1 and CDR2 sequences are MNHNS and SASEGT. The CDR3 protein is CASSDRGHGYTF. The CDR3 nucleotides read TGTGCCAGCAGTGATAGAGGGCATGGCTACACCTTC.

This clone was counted between two and nine times. The V and J genes are TRBV7-9 and TRBJ1-3; TRBD1 might be the D (5 bases). This CDR3 is 16 amino acids long. Trimming removed 3 bases at V and 0 bases at J, with 12 bases between. The germline CDR1 and CDR2 sequences are SEHNR and FQNEAQ (reference sequence). CDR3 DNA: TGTGCCAGCAGCTTCCCCCGGGGGGACTCTGGAAACACCATATATTTT. This translates into CASSFPRGDSGNTIYF.

V gene TRBV25-1 combines with J gene TRBJ1-3, with unresolved D. The CDR3 spans 13 residues. V lost 2 bases and J 2 bases, leaving 4 bases between the germline ends. Germline assignment: CDR1 MGHDK and CDR2 SYGVNS. CDR3 coding DNA: TGTGCCAGCAGTGAACACGCTGGAAACACCATATATTTT. It codes for CASSEHAGNTIYF.

Regarding this clone: The same CDR3 is also encoded by other DNA sequences in this sample. The V gene is TRBV30, the J gene TRBJ2-5; a weak D match, TRBD1 (5 bases). The CDR3 is 12 amino acids. Trimming stripped 2 bases from V and 4 bases from J, with 8 bases between. The V gene's germline CDR1 is GTSNPN and CDR2 SVGIG (reference sequence). DNA of the CDR3: TGTGCCTGGAGTCGGCAGGGAGAGACCCAGTACTTC. Residues: CAWSRQGETQYF. The full variable domain, in which reference TRBV30 and TRBJ2-5 provide the parts outside the CDR3, is SQTIHQWPATLVQPVGSPLSLECTVEGTSNPNLYWYRQAAGRGLQLLFYSVGIGQISSEVPQNLSASRPQDRQFILSSKKLLLSDSGFYLCAWSRQGETQYFGPGTRLLVL.

The rearrangement joins TRBV4-3 to TRBJ2-5; 14 positions agree with TRBD2. V trimming: 2 bases; J trimming: 8 bases; junction bases outside the gene matches: 13. The germline V gene encodes CDR1 LGHNA and CDR2 YSLEER. CDR3 length: 18 residues. The CDR3 DNA sequence: TGCGCCAGCAGCCAACGACCCGTGACTAGCGGGGGGGCGTCTACCCAGTACTTC. This encodes CASSQRPVTSGGASTQYF.

The chain uses TRBV5-1 and TRBJ1-6, with TRBD1 identical over 9 bases. This CDR3 spans 14 amino acids. CDR1 is SGHRS, CDR2 YFSETQ, per germline. The V segment lost 5 bases and the J segment 8 bases; nucleotides outside the gene matches: 5. The CDR3 bases are TGCGCCAGCAGGCCCCGGGACAGGGATTCACCCCTCCACTTT. Translation gives CASRPRDRDSPLHF.

The J gene is TRBJ1-5, the V gene TRBV30, with D uncertain. Germline V lookup: CDR1 GTSNPN, CDR2 SVGIG (reference sequence). This CDR3 contains 12 residues. V lost 4 bases, J lost 3 bases, and 7 bases lay in between. The CDR3 bases are TGTGCCTGGACGGCTAACAATCAGCCCCAGCATTTT. Translation: CAWTANNQPQHF.

This clone was counted between two and nine times. V usage is TRBV7-9 and J usage is TRBJ2-7; D is uncertain. CDR3 length: 12 amino acids. The germline V gene has CDR1 SEHNR and CDR2 FQNEAQ (reference sequence). Deletions cut 5 bases from V and 2 bases from J, with 7 bases between. The CDR3 loop reads CASSATAYEQYF. As DNA, the CDR3 is TGTGCCAGCAGCGCGACGGCCTACGAGCAGTACTTC.

This chain connects TRBV29-1 to TRBJ1-2; D not resolved. V was pared by 3 bases and J by 4 bases, with 6 bases between. The CDR3 has 11 residues. Germline assignment: CDR1 SQVTM and CDR2 ANQGSEA. The DNA of the CDR3 is TGCAGCGTTGACTCTGTCTATGGCTACACCTTC. Its translation is CSVDSVYGYTF.

The CDR3 bases are TGCGCCAGCAGCTTGGGACTAGCGGGGGGCTTACAAGAGACCCAGTACTTC. It is translated as CASSLGLAGGLQETQYF. The J gene is TRBJ2-5, the V gene TRBV5-1, with TRBD2 matching 13 bases. Germline V gene lookup returns CDR1 SGHRS and CDR2 YFSETQ. After removal of 0 bases from V and 2 bases from J, the junction contained 4 bases not matched to a gene. CDR3 length: 17 amino acids. Using reference TRBV5-1 and TRBJ2-5 for the parts outside the CDR3, the full variable domain is KAGVTQTPRYLIKTRGQQVTLSCSPISGHRSVSWYQQTPGQGLQFLFEYFSETQRNKGNFPGRFSGRQFSNSRSEMNVSTLELGDSALYLCASSLGLAGGLQETQYFGPGTRLLVL.

The chain couples TRBV11-2 to TRBJ2-3, with no clear D. From germline, CDR1 is SGHAT and CDR2 FQNNGV. V dropped 3 bases and J dropped 0 bases, with 13 bases sitting between them. The length of the CDR3 is 16 residues. CDR3 sequence (DNA): TGTGCCAGCAGCTTTGGGTGGGTCCATAGCACAGATACGCAGTATTTT. Protein sequence: CASSFGWVHSTDTQYF.

This clone was seen more than once but under ten times. V gene TRBV5-6 combines with J gene TRBJ2-5; a possible D gene is TRBD2 (6 bases). The CDR3 extends over 14 amino acids. V lost 1 base and J 3 bases, leaving 10 bases between the germline ends. Germline values: CDR1 SGHDT, CDR2 YYEEEE. This chain's CDR3 is CASSLISGEETQYF. The CDR3 DNA reads TGTGCCAGCAGCTTGATATCGGGGGAAGAGACCCAGTACTTC.

The V and J genes are TRBV30 and TRBJ1-1; perhaps TRBD1 as D (6 bases). This CDR3 has 13 residues. Trimming removed 4 bases from V and 0 bases from J, with 9 bases in between. Germline V gene sequence: CDR1 GTSNPN, CDR2 SVGIG (reference sequence). In DNA, the CDR3 is TGTGCCTGGACGGCAGGGGTGAACACTGAAGCTTTCTTT. Residues: CAWTAGVNTEAFF.

V and J are TRBV30 and TRBJ2-4, with TRBD1 matching 9 bases. The CDR3 consists of 12 residues. Trimming removed 5 bases from V and 9 bases from J; junction bases left unmatched: 5. Germline V gene lookup returns CDR1 GTSNPN and CDR2 SVGIG (reference sequence). CDR3 coding DNA: TGTGCCTGGGGGGGACAGGGAGGCATTCAGTACTTC. It codes for CAWGGQGGIQYF.

This chain joins TRBV9 and TRBJ1-1, with D unresolved. CDR3 length: 13 residues. Trimming removed 0 bases at V and 5 bases at J, with 8 bases between. Germline V lookup: CDR1 SGDLS, CDR2 YYNGEE. The CDR3 DNA is TGTGCCAGCAGCGTAGAACTAGGGACTGAAGCTTTCTTT. Its protein product is CASSVELGTEAFF.

This sequence joins TRBV29-1 and TRBJ2-3, with 13 bases that match TRBD2. The V gene's germline CDR1 is SQVTM and CDR2 ANQGSEA. Unmatched junction bases numbered 5, after V lost 6 bases and J lost 5 bases. The CDR3 totals 14 residues. As DNA, the CDR3 is TGCAGCGTCGCCACTAGCGGGGGGGGAGATACGCAGTATTTT. This translates into CSVATSGGGDTQYF.

J is TRBJ1-1 and V is TRBV10-3; no firm D call. The CDR3 totals 13 residues. Per the germline V gene, CDR1 is ENHRY and CDR2 is SYGVKD. Trimming pared 6 bases from V and 1 base from J, leaving 9 bases between. In DNA form, the CDR3 reads TGTGCCATCAGGCAGACTGAGAACACTGAAGCTTTCTTT. This gives the protein CAIRQTENTEAFF.